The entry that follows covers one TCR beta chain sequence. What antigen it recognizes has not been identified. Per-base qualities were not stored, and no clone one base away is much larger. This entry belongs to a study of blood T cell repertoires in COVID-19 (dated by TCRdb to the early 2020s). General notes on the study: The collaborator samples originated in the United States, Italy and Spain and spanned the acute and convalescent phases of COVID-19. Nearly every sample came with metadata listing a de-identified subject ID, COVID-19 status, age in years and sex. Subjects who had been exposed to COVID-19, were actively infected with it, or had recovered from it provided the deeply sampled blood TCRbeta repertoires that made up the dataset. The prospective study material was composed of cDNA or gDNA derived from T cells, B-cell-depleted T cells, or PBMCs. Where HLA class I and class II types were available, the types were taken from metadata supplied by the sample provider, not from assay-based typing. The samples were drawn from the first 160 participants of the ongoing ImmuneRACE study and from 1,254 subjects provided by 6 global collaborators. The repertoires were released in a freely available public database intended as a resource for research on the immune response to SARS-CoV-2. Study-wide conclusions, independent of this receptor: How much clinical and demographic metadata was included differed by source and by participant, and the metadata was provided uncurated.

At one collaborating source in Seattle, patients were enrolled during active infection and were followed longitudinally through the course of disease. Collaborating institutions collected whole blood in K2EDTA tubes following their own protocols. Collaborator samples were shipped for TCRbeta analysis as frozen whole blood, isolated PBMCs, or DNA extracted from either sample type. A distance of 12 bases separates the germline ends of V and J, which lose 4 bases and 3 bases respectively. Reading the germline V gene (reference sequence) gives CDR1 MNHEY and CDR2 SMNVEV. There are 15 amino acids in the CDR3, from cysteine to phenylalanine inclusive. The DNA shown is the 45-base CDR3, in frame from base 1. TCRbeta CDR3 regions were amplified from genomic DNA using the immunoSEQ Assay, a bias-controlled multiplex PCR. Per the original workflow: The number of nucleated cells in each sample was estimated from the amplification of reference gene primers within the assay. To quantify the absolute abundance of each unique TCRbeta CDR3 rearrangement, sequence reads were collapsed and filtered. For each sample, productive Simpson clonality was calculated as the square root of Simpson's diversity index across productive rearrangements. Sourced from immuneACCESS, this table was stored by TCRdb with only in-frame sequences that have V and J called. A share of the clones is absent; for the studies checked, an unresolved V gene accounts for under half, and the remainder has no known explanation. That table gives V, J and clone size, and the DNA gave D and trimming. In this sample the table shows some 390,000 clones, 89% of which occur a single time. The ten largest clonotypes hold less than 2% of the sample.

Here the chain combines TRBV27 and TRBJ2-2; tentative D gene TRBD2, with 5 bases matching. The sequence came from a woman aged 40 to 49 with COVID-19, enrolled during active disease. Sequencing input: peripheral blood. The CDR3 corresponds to CASSYSVWDTGELFF. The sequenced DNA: TGTGCCAGCAGTTATAGCGTGTGGGACACCGGGGAGCTGTTTTTT.